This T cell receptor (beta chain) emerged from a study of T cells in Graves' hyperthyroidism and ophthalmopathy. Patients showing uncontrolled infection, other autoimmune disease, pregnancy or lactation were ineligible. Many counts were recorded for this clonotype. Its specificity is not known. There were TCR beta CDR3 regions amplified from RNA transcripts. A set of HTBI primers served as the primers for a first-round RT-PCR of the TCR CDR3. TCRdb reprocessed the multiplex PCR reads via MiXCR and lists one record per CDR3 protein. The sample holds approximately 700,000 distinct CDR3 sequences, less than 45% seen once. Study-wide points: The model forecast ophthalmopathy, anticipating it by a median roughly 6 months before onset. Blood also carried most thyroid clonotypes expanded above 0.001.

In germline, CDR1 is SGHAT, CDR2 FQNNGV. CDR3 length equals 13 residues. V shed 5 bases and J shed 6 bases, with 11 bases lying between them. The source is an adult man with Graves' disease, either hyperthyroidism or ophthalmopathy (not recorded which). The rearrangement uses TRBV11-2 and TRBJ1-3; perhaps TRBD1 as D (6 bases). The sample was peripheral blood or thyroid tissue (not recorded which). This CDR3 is CASSTGHENTIYF. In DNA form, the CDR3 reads TGTGCCAGCAGCACGGGACACGAAAACACCATATATTTT.